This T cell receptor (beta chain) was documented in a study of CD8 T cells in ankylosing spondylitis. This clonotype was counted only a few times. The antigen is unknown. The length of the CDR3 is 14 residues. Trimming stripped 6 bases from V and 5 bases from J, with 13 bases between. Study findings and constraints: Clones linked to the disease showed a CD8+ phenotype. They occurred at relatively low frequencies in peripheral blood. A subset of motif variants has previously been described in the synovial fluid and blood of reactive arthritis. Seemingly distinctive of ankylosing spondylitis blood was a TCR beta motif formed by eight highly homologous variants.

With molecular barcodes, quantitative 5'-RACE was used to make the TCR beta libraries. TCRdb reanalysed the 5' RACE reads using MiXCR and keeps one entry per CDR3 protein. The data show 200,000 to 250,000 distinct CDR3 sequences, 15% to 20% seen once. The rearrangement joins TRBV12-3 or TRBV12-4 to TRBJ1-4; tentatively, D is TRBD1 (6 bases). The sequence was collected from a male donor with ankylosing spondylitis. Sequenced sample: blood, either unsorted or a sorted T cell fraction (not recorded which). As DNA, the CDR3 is TGTGCCAGCAGCTCTCTTAGGGGGAATGAAAAACTGTTTTTT. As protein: CASSSLRGNEKLFF.